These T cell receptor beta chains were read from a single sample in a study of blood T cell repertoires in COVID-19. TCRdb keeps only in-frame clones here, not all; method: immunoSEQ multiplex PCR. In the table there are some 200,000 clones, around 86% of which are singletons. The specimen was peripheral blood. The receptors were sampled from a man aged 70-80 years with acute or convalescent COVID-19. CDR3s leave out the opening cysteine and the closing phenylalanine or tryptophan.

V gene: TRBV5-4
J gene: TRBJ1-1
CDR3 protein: ASSGAGNTEAF

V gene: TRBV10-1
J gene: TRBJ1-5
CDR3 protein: ASNYRDRAQH

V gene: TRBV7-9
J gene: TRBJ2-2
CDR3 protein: ASSQTGDTGELF

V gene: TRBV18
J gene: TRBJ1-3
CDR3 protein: ASSPTGAGNTIY

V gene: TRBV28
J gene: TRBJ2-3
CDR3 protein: ASRPPGKTQY

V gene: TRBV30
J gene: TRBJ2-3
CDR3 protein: AWSWTPTSTDTQY

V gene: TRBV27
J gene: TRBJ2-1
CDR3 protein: ASRQLAEYNEQF

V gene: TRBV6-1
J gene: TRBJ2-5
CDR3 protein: ASSEGPSGGKTQY

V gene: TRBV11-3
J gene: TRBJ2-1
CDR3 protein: ASSLDGRGGLDEQF

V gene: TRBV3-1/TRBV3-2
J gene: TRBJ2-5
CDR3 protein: ASTPRGGGETQY

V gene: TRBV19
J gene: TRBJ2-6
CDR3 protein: ASSESSGANVLT

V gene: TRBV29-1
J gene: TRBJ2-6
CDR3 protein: SVESGTATSGANVLT

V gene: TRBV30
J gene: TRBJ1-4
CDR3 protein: AWSERAETPLREKLF

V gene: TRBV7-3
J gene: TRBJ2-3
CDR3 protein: ASSPSPHITDGDTQY

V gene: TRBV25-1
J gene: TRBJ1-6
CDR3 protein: ASQDSVGFNSPLH

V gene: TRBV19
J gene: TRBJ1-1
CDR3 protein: ASTGWTGQNTEAF

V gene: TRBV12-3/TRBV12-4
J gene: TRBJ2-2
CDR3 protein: ASSLIQVGELF

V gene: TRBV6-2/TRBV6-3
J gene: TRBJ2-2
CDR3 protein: ASSYSRGGELF

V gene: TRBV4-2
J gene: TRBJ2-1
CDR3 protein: ASSPWALAGGEGSNEQF

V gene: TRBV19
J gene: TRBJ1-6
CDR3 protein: ASSIGGADSPLH

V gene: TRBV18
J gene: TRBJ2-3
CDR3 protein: ASSQREGPDTQY

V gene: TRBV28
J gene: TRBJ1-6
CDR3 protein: ASTLIQGARNSPLH

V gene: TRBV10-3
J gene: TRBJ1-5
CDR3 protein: AISVSGGGQPQH

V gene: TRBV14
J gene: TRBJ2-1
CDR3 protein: ASSPSSSYNEQF

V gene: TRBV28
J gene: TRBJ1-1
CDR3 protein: ASRAGTGNTEAF

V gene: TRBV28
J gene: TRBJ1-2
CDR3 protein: ASSQVLPFSSANYGYT

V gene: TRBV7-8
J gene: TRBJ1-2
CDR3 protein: ASSRTGNYGYT

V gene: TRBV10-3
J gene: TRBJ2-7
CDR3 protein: AISDAGGSYEQY

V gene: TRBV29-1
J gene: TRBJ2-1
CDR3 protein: SSAGAYNEQF

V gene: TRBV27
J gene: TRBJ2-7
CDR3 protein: ASSYGRIRTDTLGEQY

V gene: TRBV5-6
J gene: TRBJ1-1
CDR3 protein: ASSLQGNRKTEAF

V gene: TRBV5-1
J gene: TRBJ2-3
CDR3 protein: ASSLAGAFTDTQY

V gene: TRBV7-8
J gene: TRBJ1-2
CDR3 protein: ASSPTTGGFGGYT

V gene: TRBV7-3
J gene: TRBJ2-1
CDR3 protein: ASSLLAGGPNEQF

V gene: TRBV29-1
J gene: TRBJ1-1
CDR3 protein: SVGHQEAF

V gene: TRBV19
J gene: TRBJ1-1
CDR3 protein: ASSIRDKRGEAF

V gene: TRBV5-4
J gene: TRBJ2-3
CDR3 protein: ASSSPGTSGTDTQY

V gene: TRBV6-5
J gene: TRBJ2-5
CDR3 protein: ASSRRTGYQETQY

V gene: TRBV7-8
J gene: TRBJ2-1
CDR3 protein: ASSYLRDEQF

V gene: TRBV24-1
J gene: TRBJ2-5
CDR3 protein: ATSDPRIGLAEDGETQY

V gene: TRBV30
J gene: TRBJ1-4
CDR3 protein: AWTLKGLSNEKLF

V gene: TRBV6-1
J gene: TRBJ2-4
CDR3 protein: ASSEAGDRQNIQY

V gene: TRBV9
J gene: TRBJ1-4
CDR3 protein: ASSVGRGGNEKLF

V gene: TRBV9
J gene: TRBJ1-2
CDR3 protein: ASSTRGRTTGYT

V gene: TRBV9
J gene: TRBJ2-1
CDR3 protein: ASSVGLGGTAYNEQF

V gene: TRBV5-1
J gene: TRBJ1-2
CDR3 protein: ASNFFYPANEDGYT

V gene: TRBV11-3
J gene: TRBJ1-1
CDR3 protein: ASSPPGQNTEAF

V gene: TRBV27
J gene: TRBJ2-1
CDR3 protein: ASSFAGPYNEQF

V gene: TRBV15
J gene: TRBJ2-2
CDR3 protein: ATSRPTGTGELF

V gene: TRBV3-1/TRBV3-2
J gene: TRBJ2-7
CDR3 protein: ASSNFGTGEQY

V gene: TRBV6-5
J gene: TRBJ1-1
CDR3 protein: ASSYSLGPEAF

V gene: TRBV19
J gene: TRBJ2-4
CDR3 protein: ASSIGTTSGMNIQY

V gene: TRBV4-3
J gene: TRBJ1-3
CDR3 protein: ASSQEAVPGNTIY

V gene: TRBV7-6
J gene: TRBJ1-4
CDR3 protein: ASSSDRGQVEKLF